The 8 T cell receptor beta chains given below trace back to one sample, sequenced in a study of blood T cell repertoires in COVID-19. Measured with immunoSEQ multiplex PCR; TCRdb has only the in-frame clones, and not every one. There are 45,000 to 50,000 clones in the sample; 86% occur only once, and about 9% lies in the top ten. Sequencing was carried out using peripheral blood. The receptors were sampled from a human donor in a cohort sampled during active COVID-19.

The CDR3 reads CASSNQAAANYGYTF. The CDR3 DNA follows: TGCGCCAGCAGTAACCAGGCCGCCGCTAACTATGGCTACACCTTC. This chain connects TRBV5-1 to TRBJ1-2, with D uncertain. V lost 5 bases and J 0 bases, leaving 14 bases between the germline ends. The CDR3 covers 15 residues. Germline V gene sequence: CDR1 SGHRS, CDR2 YFSETQ.

V and J are TRBV18 and TRBJ1-2; D gene ambiguous. Looked up from germline, CDR1 is KGHSH and CDR2 is LQKENI. The CDR3 extends over 13 amino acids. V gave up 3 bases and J gave up 3 bases, with 8 bases separating them. The CDR3 region has the DNA TGTGCCAGCTCACCCACTCAAGACTATGGCTACACCTTC. Translating it yields CASSPTQDYGYTF.

The chain joins TRBV29-1 to TRBJ2-5, with a possible D match to TRBD1 (5 bases). V was trimmed by 4 bases and J by 0 bases, leaving 12 bases between them. CDR3 length: 14 amino acids. Germline V lookup: CDR1 SQVTM, CDR2 ANQGSEA. DNA for the CDR3: TGCAGCGTTGTTCCCCAGGGCAACCAAGAGACCCAGTACTTC. Translated, it gives CSVVPQGNQETQYF. Drawing the rest from reference TRBV29-1 and TRBJ2-5, the complete variable domain is SAVISQKPSRDICQRGTSLTIQCQVDSQVTMMFWYRQQPGQSLTLIATANQGSEATYESGFVIDKFPISRPNLTFSTLTVSNMSPEDSSIYLCSVVPQGNQETQYFGPGTRLLVL.

The rearrangement joins TRBV25-1 to TRBJ2-1; 10 bases fit TRBD2. V was clipped by 3 bases and J by 7 bases; unmatched bases: 6. This CDR3 has 15 amino acids. CDR1 is MGHDK and CDR2 is SYGVNS in the germline V gene. The CDR3 DNA reads as TGTGCCAGCAGTGATCCCAGCGGGGGGGATAATGAGCAGTTCTTC. Translation: CASSDPSGGDNEQFF.

V gene TRBV28 combines with J gene TRBJ1-1, with TRBD1 matching over 7 bases. This CDR3 spans 15 amino acids. Germline CDR1 MDHEN, CDR2 SYDVKM. V shed 5 bases and J 4 bases; nucleotides not matched to a gene: 10. The CDR3 DNA is TGTGCCAGCAGTCGGGCGACAGGGAAGGTCACTGAAGCTTTCTTT. This codes for CASSRATGKVTEAFF.

The chain recombines TRBV11-1 with TRBJ1-2; D gene uncertain. CDR3 size: 16 residues. The ends were cut back, 4 bases at V and 2 bases at J, with 17 bases in the middle. Germline V CDR1 and CDR2: SGHAT, FQDESV (reference sequence). The CDR3 loop is CASSSWGGASNYGYTF. CDR3 in DNA: TGTGCCAGCAGCTCCTGGGGAGGCGCCTCAAACTATGGCTACACCTTC. Drawing the rest from reference TRBV11-1 and TRBJ1-2, the complete variable domain is EAEVAQSPRYKITEKSQAVAFWCDPISGHATLYWYRQILGQGPELLVQFQDESVVDDSQLPKDRFSAERLKGVDSTLKIQPAELGDSAMYLCASSSWGGASNYGYTFGSGTRLTVV.

This clone was seen a few times. The genes are TRBV19 and TRBJ1-6; D gene unclear. The germline V gene has CDR1 LNHDA and CDR2 SQIVND (reference sequence). The CDR3 runs to 19 residues. The V end was cut by 0 bases, the J end by 0 bases, with 15 bases between. In DNA form, the CDR3 reads TGTGCCAGTAGTATAGATGGCCCCCAGCGAGGCTCCTATAATTCACCCCTCCACTTT. It codes for CASSIDGPQRGSYNSPLHF.

This chain links TRBV4-1 with TRBJ1-5; 7 bases match TRBD1. In germline, CDR1 is MGHRA, CDR2 YSYEKL. Unmatched junction bases numbered 5, after V lost 3 bases and J lost 6 bases. This CDR3 spans 14 amino acids. CDR3 sequence reads: CASSHTGEGQPQHF. CDR3 nucleotide sequence: TGCGCCAGCAGCCATACAGGGGAAGGTCAGCCCCAGCATTTT.